The 5 T cell receptor beta chains below were found in one sample sequenced in a study of T cell clonality in common variable immunodeficiency. Sequenced by immunoSEQ multiplex PCR; TCRdb stores in-frame clones only, minus some. The profile covers about 74,000 clones, none occurring a single time. The sample was peripheral blood mononuclear cells. The receptors here all came from a person between 18 and 69 years old in good health.

This clone was observed at least ten times. The part of the CDR3 DNA that was read is TGTGCCAGCAGCTCCCTGACAGAATTTAGCTCCTACGAG. It is translated as CASSSLTEFSSYE. The full-length CDR3 reads as CASSSLTEFSSYEQYF. V usage is TRBV13 and J usage is TRBJ2-7; possibly TRBD1 for D (5 bases). The CDR3 is cut off 3 residues early in the read; its end comes from the germline J gene. V was trimmed by 4 bases and J by 0 bases, leaving 16 bases between them. The CDR3 covers 16 residues. Germline CDR1 is PRHDT and CDR2 is FYEKMQ (reference sequence).

This clone was recorded many times. Read data end 3 residues before the CDR3 end; the end is taken from the germline J gene. The V gene is TRBV9, the J gene TRBJ2-3, with D unresolved. CDR3 length: 16 amino acids. The ends were cut back, 4 bases at V and 7 bases at J, with 22 bases in the middle. CDR1 and CDR2 (germline): SGDLS, YYNGEE. CDR3 in amino acids: CASSFTGSRQPNTQYF. Incomplete CDR3 DNA: TGTGCCAGCAGCTTCACCGGGTCGAGGCAGCCTAATACG. Using reference TRBV9 and TRBJ2-3 for the parts outside the CDR3, the full variable domain is DSGVTQTPKHLITATGQRVTLRCSPRSGDLSVYWYQQSLDQGLQFLIQYYNGEERAKGNILERFSAQQFPDLHSELNLSSLELGDSALYFCASSFTGSRQPNTQYFGPGTRLTVL.

This clone was seen at least ten times. Read data end 3 residues before the CDR3 end; the end is taken from the germline J gene. The chain couples TRBV19 to TRBJ2-7; 14 positions agree with TRBD2. The germline gives CDR1 LNHDA, CDR2 SQIVND (reference sequence). The CDR3 covers 15 residues. The trim removed 3 bases at V and 4 bases at J, leaving 2 bases unmatched. The CDR3: CASSMGLAGVYEQYF. CDR3 bases read: TGTGCCAGTAGTATGGGACTAGCGGGAGTTTACGAG.

This clone has ten or more counts. The read ends 3 residues early relative to the CDR3; the germline J gene fills the gap. This rearrangement joins TRBV20-1 to TRBJ1-2; possible D gene TRBD1, 6 bases. CDR3 length: 11 residues. V lost 4 bases and J 7 bases, leaving 10 bases between the germline ends. Germline assignment: CDR1 DFQATT and CDR2 SNEGSKA (reference sequence). The CDR3 reads CSAKGEGGYTF. CDR3 DNA (partial): TGCAGTGCTAAGGGGGAGGGTGGC.

This clone was seen at least ten times. Read sequence stops 3 residues before the CDR3 end, and the germline J gene provides the missing end. This chain joins TRBV19 and TRBJ1-1; TRBD1 aligns across 7 bases. V gave up 1 base and J gave up 7 bases; unmatched junction bases: 3. The CDR3 is 13 residues long. CDR1 is LNHDA and CDR2 is SQIVND in the germline V gene (reference sequence). CDR3 bases read: TGTGCCAGTAGTATAGGGGCAGGGGGTGAA. This gives the protein CASSIGAGGE. The full CDR3 reads CASSIGAGGEAFF.